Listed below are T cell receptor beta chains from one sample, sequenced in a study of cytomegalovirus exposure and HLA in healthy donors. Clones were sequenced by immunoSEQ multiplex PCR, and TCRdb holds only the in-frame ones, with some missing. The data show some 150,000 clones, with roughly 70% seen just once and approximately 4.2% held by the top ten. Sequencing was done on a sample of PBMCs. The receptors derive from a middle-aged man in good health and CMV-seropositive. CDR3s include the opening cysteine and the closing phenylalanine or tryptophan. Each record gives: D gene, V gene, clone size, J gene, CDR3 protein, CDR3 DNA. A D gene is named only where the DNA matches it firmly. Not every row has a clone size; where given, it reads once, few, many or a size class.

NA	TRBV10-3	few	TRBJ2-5	CAISDSRSKGETQYF	TGTGCCATCAGTGATTCCCGCTCAAAGGGGGAGACCCAGTACTTC
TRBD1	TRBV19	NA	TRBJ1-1	CASTNTGERGNTEAFF	TGTGCCAGTACCAACACAGGGGAACGCGGGAACACTGAAGCTTTCTTT
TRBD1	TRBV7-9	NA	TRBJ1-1	CASSFAGQGSEAFF	TGTGCCAGCAGCTTTGCGGGACAGGGCTCTGAAGCTTTCTTT
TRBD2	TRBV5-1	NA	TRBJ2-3	CASSPGLAGGTDTQYF	TGCGCCAGCAGCCCCGGACTAGCGGGAGGAACAGATACGCAGTATTTT
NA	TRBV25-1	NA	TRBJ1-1	CASSPRRGHTEAFF	TGTGCCAGCAGTCCCCGCAGGGGCCACACTGAAGCTTTCTTT
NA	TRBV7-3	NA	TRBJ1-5	CASSPNLEGEHQPQHF	TGTGCCAGCAGCCCCAACCTGGAGGGAGAGCATCAGCCCCAGCATTTT
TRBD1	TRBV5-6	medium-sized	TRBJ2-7	CASSSGQGEQYF	TGTGCCAGCAGCTCCGGACAGGGCGAGCAGTACTTC
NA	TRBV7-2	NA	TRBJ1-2	CASSSRARFYGYTF	TGTGCCAGCAGCTCTAGAGCCCGATTCTATGGCTACACCTTC
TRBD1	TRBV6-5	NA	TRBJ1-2	CASSSDRDGGYTF	TGTGCCAGCAGTTCCGACAGGGATGGAGGCTACACCTTC
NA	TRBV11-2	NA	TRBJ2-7	CASSLGGGQYF	TGTGCCAGCAGCTTAGGGGGCGGGCAGTACTTC
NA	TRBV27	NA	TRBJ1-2	CASSFFAGTTQGGYTF	TGTGCCAGCAGCTTTTTCGCCGGGACTACTCAAGGGGGCTACACCTTC
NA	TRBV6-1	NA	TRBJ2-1	CASLRGYSYNEQFF	TGTGCCAGCCTTCGGGGTTACTCCTACAATGAGCAGTTCTTC
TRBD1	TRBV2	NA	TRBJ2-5	CASRSRMTGGGETQYF	TGTGCCAGCCGAAGCAGGATGACAGGGGGCGGCGAGACCCAGTACTTC
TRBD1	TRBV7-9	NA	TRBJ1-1	CASSLRQGRMNTEAFF	TGTGCCAGCAGCCTTCGACAGGGCCGCATGAACACTGAAGCTTTCTTT
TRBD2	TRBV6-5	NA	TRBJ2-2	CASRLTSSNTGELFF	TGTGCCAGCAGGTTGACTAGCAGTAACACCGGGGAGCTGTTTTTT
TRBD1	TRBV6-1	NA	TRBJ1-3	CASSEAWGWDSGTIYF	TGTGCCAGCAGTGAGGCCTGGGGATGGGACAGCGGCACCATATATTTT
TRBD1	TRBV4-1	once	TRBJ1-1	CASSQDRTGVNTEAFF	TGCGCCAGCAGCCAAGATAGGACAGGGGTGAACACTGAAGCTTTCTTT
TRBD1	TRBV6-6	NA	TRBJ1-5	CASSSTDRGGNQPQHF	TGTGCCAGCAGTTCTACGGACAGGGGCGGCAATCAGCCCCAGCATTTT
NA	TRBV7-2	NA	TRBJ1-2	CASNPDMSFYGYTF	TGTGCCAGCAACCCGGACATGTCTTTCTATGGCTACACCTTC
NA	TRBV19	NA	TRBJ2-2	CASSTQGDAMNTGELFF	TGTGCCAGTAGTACCCAGGGTGATGCTATGAACACCGGGGAGCTGTTTTTT
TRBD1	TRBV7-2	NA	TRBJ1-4	CASSSTGVATNEKLFF	TGTGCCAGCAGCTCGACAGGGGTTGCAACTAATGAAAAACTGTTTTTT
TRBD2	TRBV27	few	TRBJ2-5	CASSFTSGGKKETQYF	TGTGCCAGCAGTTTTACTAGCGGGGGTAAAAAAGAGACCCAGTACTTC
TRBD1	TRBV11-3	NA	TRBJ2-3	CASSANGQGGSAQYF	TGTGCCAGCAGCGCAAACGGACAGGGGGGATCGGCACAGTATTTT
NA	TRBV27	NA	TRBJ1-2	CASRTGTRAGYTF	TGTGCCAGCAGGACCGGGACACGGGCTGGCTACACCTTC
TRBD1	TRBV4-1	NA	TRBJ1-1	CASSHQTTGLKGPEAFF	TGCGCCAGCAGCCACCAAACGACAGGGCTGAAGGGCCCTGAAGCTTTCTTT
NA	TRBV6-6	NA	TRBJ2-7	CASTEQVFSEREQYF	TGTGCCAGCACGGAGCAGGTTTTTTCAGAGCGGGAGCAGTACTTC
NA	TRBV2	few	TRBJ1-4	CASREIRVSIDEKLFF	TGTGCCAGCAGGGAAATCAGGGTATCAATCGATGAAAAACTGTTTTTT
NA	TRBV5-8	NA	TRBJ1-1	CASSLGIGAWDTEAFF	TGTGCCAGCAGCTTGGGCATAGGGGCGTGGGACACTGAAGCTTTCTTT
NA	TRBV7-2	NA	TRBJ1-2	CASSYTFSDGYTF	TGTGCCAGCAGTTACACATTCAGTGATGGCTACACCTTC
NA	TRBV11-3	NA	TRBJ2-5	CASSPSRQETQYF	TGTGCCAGCAGCCCCTCTAGGCAAGAGACCCAGTACTTC
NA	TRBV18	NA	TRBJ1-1	CASSLGPNTEAFF	TGTGCCAGCTCCCTGGGGCCGAACACTGAAGCTTTCTTT
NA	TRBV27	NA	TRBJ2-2	CASSLQGYGELFF	TGTGCCAGCAGTCTGCAGGGCTACGGGGAGCTGTTTTTT
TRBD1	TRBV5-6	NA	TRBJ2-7	CASSSALGTGTYEQYF	TGTGCCAGCAGCTCCGCACTAGGGACAGGGACCTACGAGCAGTACTTC
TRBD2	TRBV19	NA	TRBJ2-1	CASSAPGGRNEQFF	TGTGCCAGTAGTGCCCCGGGGGGGAGGAATGAGCAGTTCTTC
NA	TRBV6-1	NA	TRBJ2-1	CASSDQAAIYNEQFF	TGTGCCAGCAGTGATCAGGCCGCGATCTACAATGAGCAGTTCTTC
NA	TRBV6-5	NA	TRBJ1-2	CASSPRQARGYTF	TGTGCCAGCAGCCCTAGACAGGCCCGTGGCTACACCTTC
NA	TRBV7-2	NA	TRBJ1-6	CASSLAPQGYNSPLHF	TGTGCCAGCAGCTTAGCCCCCCAGGGGTATAATTCACCCCTCCACTTT
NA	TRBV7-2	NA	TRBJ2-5	CASRRGPIQETQYF	TGTGCCAGCAGGAGAGGGCCAATCCAAGAGACCCAGTACTTC
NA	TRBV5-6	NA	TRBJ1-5	CASSASTGTTVGQHF	TGTGCCAGCAGCGCCTCTACAGGGACCACAGTGGGGCAGCATTTT
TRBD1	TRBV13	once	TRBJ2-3	CASSVLQGADTQYF	TGTGCCAGCAGCGTCTTACAGGGGGCAGATACGCAGTATTTT
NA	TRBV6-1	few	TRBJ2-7	CASSEFYQAAEQYF	TGTGCCAGCAGTGAATTCTATCAGGCAGCCGAGCAGTACTTC
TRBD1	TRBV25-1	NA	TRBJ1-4	CASSRLGQGGNEKLFF	TGTGCCAGCAGTAGACTAGGACAGGGTGGGAATGAAAAACTGTTTTTT
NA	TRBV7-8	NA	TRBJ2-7	CASSPRRFSSYEQYF	TGTGCCAGCAGCCCGCGCCGTTTCTCGTCCTACGAGCAGTACTTC
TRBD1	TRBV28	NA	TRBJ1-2	CASRNGQANYGYTF	TGTGCCAGCAGGAACGGACAGGCGAACTATGGCTACACCTTC
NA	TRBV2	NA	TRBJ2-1	CANTWLASNEQFF	TGTGCCAATACCTGGCTAGCGAGCAATGAGCAGTTCTTC
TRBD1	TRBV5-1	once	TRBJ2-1	CASTTGDSSYNEQFF	TGCGCCAGTACCACAGGGGATAGCTCCTACAATGAGCAGTTCTTC
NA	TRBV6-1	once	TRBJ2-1	CASSEEAFGLYNEQFF	TGTGCCAGCAGTGAAGAGGCATTCGGGTTATACAATGAGCAGTTCTTC
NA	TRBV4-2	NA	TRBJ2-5	CASSQPGSGETQYF	TGTGCCAGCAGCCAACCCGGGAGCGGAGAGACCCAGTACTTC
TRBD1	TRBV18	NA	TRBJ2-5	CASSPTGGRETQYF	TGTGCCAGCTCACCAACAGGGGGCCGGGAGACCCAGTACTTC
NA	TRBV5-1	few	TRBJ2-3	CASSLQQDTQYF	TGCGCCAGCAGCTTACAGCAAGATACGCAGTATTTT
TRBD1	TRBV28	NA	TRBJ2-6	CASTTPGTGGSGANVLTF	TGTGCCAGCACTACCCCCGGGACAGGGGGGTCTGGGGCCAACGTCCTGACTTTC
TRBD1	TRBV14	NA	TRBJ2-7	CASGRQGPYEQYF	TGTGCCAGCGGAAGACAGGGACCCTACGAGCAGTACTTC
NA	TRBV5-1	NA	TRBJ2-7	CASSLGTEPPYEQYF	TGCGCCAGCAGCTTGGGGACAGAGCCCCCCTACGAGCAGTACTTC
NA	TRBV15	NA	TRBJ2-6	CATSSLSAGDSGANVLTF	TGTGCCACCAGCAGCCTCAGCGCGGGCGACTCTGGGGCCAACGTCCTGACTTTC